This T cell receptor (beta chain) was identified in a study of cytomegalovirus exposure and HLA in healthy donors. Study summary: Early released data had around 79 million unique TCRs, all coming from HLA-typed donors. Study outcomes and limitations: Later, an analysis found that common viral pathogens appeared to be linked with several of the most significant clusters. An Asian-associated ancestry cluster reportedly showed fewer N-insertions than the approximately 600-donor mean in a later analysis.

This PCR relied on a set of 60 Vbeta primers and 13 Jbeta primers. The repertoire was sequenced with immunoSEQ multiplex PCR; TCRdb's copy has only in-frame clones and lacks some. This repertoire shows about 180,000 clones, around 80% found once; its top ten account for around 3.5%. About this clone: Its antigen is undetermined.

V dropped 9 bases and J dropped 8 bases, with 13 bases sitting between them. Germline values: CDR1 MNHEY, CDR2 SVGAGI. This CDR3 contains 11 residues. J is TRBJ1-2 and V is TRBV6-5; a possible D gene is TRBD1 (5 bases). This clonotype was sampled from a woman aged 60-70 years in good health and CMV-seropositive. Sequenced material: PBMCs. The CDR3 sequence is CASLGLYGYTF. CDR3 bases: TGTGCCAGTCTGGGACTTTACGGCTACACCTTC.